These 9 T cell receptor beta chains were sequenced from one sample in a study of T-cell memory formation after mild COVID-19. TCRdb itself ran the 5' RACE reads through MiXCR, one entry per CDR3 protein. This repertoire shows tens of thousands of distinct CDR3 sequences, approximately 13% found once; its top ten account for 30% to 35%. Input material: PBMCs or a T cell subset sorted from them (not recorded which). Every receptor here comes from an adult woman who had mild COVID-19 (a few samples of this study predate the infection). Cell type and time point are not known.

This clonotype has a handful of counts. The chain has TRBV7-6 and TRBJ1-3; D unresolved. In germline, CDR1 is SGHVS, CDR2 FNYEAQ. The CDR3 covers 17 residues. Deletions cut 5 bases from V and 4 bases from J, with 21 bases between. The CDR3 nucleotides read TGTGCCAGCAGCCCCGCCTGGCAGGCCGTCACGGGAAACACCATATATTTT. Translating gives CASSPAWQAVTGNTIYF.

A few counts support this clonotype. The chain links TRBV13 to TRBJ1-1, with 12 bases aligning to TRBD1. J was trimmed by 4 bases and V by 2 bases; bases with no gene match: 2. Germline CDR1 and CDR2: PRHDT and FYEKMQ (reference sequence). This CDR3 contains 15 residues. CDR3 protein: CASSLRDRGLTEAFF. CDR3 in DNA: TGTGCCAGCAGCTTAAGGGACAGGGGGCTCACTGAAGCTTTCTTT.

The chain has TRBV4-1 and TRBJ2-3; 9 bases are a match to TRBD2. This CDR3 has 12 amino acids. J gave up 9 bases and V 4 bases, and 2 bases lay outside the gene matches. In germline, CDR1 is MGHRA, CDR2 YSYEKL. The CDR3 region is CASSRAGGTQYF. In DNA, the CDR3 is TGCGCCAGCAGCCGCGCGGGGGGGACGCAGTATTTT.

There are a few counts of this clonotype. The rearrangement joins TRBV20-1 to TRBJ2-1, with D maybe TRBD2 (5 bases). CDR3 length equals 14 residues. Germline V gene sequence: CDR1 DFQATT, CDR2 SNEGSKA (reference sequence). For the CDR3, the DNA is TGCAGCCAGTACGGGGTGGGCCGGGGCAATGAGCAGTTCTTC. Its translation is CSQYGVGRGNEQFF.

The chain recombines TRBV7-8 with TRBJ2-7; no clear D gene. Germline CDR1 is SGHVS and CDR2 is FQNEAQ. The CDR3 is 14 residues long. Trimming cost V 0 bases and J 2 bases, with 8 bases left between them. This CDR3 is CASSLAARPYEQYF. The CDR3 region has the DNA TGTGCCAGCAGCTTAGCCGCCAGACCCTACGAGCAGTACTTC.

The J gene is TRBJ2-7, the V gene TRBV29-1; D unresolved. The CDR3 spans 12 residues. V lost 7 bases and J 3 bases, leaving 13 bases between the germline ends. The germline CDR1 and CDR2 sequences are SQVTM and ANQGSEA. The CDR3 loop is CSASYNSYEQYF. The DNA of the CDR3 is TGCAGCGCGAGTTACAACAGCTACGAGCAGTACTTC.

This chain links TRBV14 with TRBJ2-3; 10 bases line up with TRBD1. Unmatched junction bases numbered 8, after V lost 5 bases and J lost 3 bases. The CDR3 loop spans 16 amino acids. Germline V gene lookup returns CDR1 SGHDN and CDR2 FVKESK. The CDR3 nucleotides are TGTGCCAGCAGCATGGGACGGGACAGGGGAACAGATACGCAGTATTTT. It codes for CASSMGRDRGTDTQYF.

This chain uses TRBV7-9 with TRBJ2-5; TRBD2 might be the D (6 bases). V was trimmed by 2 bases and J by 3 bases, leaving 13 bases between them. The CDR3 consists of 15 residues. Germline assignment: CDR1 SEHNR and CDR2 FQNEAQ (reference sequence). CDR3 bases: TGTGCCAGCAGCTTACTAGCGACGAGGGAAGAGACCCAGTACTTC. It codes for CASSLLATREETQYF.

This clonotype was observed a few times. The CDR3 loop is CASNSDTPPDYEQYF. CDR3 sequence (DNA): TGTGCCAGCAATTCGGACACCCCGCCAGATTACGAGCAGTACTTC. The chain uses TRBV2 and TRBJ2-7; tentative D call: TRBD1 (5 bases). The germline V gene encodes CDR1 SNHLY and CDR2 FYNNEI. The V and J ends lost 7 bases and 4 bases respectively, with 20 bases between them. The CDR3 runs to 15 residues.